This T cell receptor (beta chain) was sequenced in a study of cytomegalovirus exposure and HLA in healthy donors. Both 60 Vbeta primers and 13 Jbeta primers went into the PCR. The assay was immunoSEQ multiplex PCR, and TCRdb's table has in-frame clones only and misses some. The table includes more than 85,000 clones, around 10% detected once. This clone came up a few times. This CDR3 comprises 12 residues. CDR1 and CDR2 from the germline V gene are MDHEN and SYDVKM. With 5 bases removed from V and 6 bases from J, the gap between germline ends came to 9 bases. Sequencing was carried out using PBMCs. This TCR was sampled from a man in his forties or fifties in good health and CMV-seropositive. The genes are TRBV28 and TRBJ2-3; unclear D gene. CDR3 loop: CASSTQRDTQYF. CDR3 bases: TGTGCCAGCAGTACTCAGAGGGATACGCAGTATTTT.